The 21 T cell receptor beta chains in this list originate from one sample, sequenced in a study of tumor-infiltrating lymphocytes in localized non-small cell lung cancer. Data came from immunoSEQ multiplex PCR; TCRdb stores just in-frame clones and leaves some out. There are thousands of clones in the sample; around 82% occur only once, and approximately 8.8% lies in the top ten. The sequencing input was lung tumor tissue. These receptors were collected from a human donor with non-small cell lung cancer.

The V call is TRBV5-1, the J call TRBJ1-2, with D maybe TRBD1 (6 bases). The CDR3 has 13 amino acids. Trimming stripped 4 bases from V and 1 base from J, with 8 bases between. Germline V gives CDR1 SGHRS, CDR2 YFSETQ. Here the CDR3 reads CASSTDSNYGYTF. CDR3 DNA: TGCGCCAGCAGCACGGACAGTAACTATGGCTACACCTTC.

CDR3 DNA: TGTGCCTGGAGTGTATGGGACAGAAGAAACATTCAGTACTTC. This translates into CAWSVWDRRNIQYF. V usage is TRBV30 and J usage is TRBJ2-4; 7 bases fit TRBD1. V lost 0 bases to trimming and J lost 6 bases; unmatched junction nucleotides: 5. Germline V CDR1 and CDR2: GTSNPN, SVGIG (reference sequence). The CDR3 totals 14 residues.

The gene calls are TRBV19 and TRBJ1-2; no clear D. V dropped 3 bases and J dropped 3 bases, with 5 bases sitting between them. Looked up from germline, CDR1 is LNHDA and CDR2 is SQIVND (reference sequence). The CDR3 loop spans 12 amino acids. CDR3 region: CASSMGDYGYTF. The DNA for the CDR3 is TGTGCCAGTAGTATGGGTGACTATGGCTACACCTTC.

This CDR3 is CASSLVTPYNEQFF. Written as DNA, the CDR3 is TGTGCCAGCAGTTTAGTGACTCCCTACAATGAGCAGTTCTTC. The genes are TRBV28 and TRBJ2-1; D gene uncertain. The CDR3 runs 14 residues. The germline V gene has CDR1 MDHEN and CDR2 SYDVKM. Trimming stripped 2 bases from V and 2 bases from J, with 7 bases between.

This clone has just one count. The V call is TRBV30, the J call TRBJ2-1; D uncertain. V dropped 3 bases and J dropped 0 bases, with 6 bases sitting between them. This CDR3 spans 13 amino acids. CDR1 GTSNPN and CDR2 SVGIG come from the germline V gene (reference sequence). The CDR3 spells CAWSPNSYNEQFF. The CDR3 coding sequence is TGTGCCTGGAGCCCCAACTCCTACAATGAGCAGTTCTTC.

This clone was recorded once. CDR3 residues: CASSLRTDSEQYF. For the CDR3, the DNA is TGTGCCAGCTCACTTAGGACAGACTCCGAGCAGTACTTC. The genes are TRBV18 and TRBJ2-7; D is perhaps TRBD1 (6 bases). V was trimmed by 4 bases and J by 6 bases, leaving 13 bases between them. Germline V gene lookup returns CDR1 KGHSH and CDR2 LQKENI. This CDR3 comprises 13 residues.

The chain carries TRBV6-1 and TRBJ1-5, with 8 bases identical to TRBD1. The CDR3 is 16 amino acids. The ends lost 4 bases at V and 1 base at J; junction bases unmatched: 6. Germline V gene lookup returns CDR1 MNHNS and CDR2 SASEGT. CDR3 DNA: TGTGCCAGCAGTGCCAGGGGGCCACAGAGCAATCAGCCCCAGCATTTT. This encodes CASSARGPQSNQPQHF.

This sequence joins TRBV5-1 and TRBJ2-7; D tentatively reads TRBD1 or TRBD2 (5 bases each). Germline V gene lookup returns CDR1 SGHRS and CDR2 YFSETQ. Trimming cost V 2 bases and J 2 bases, with 11 bases left between them. The CDR3 loop spans 14 amino acids. CDR3 sequence (DNA): TGCGCCAGCAGCTTTAGGGACGATGCCTACGAGCAGTACTTC. Its translation: CASSFRDDAYEQYF.

This clone showed up just once. The CDR3 loop reads CAWSVPLGGRDEQYF. The CDR3 region has the DNA TGTGCCTGGAGTGTACCTCTTGGGGGGCGGGACGAGCAGTACTTC. The gene calls are TRBV30 and TRBJ2-7; D is perhaps TRBD1 or TRBD2 (6 bases each). This CDR3 comprises 15 residues. Germline CDR1 reads GTSNPN; CDR2 reads SVGIG (reference sequence). Trimming shortened V by 0 bases and J by 5 bases, and 17 bases separated the two germline ends.

This clone showed up just a few times. The chain links TRBV6-5 to TRBJ2-2, with 9 bases that match TRBD2. Germline CDR1 MNHEY, CDR2 SVGAGI. V lost 1 base, J lost 4 bases, and 4 bases stayed unmatched. The CDR3 covers 16 residues. The CDR3 DNA reads TGTGCCAGCAGTTACTTTGCGGGAGGGCCCACCGGGGAGCTGTTTTTT. This gives the protein CASSYFAGGPTGELFF.

The chain's CDR3 is CASSPRKTSYNEQFF. CDR3 DNA sequence: TGTGCCAGCAGCCCCCGGAAGACTAGCTACAATGAGCAGTTCTTC. This chain links TRBV7-3 with TRBJ2-1, with D possibly matching TRBD2 (6 bases). Germline CDR1 is SGHTA and CDR2 is FQGTGA. The CDR3 covers 15 residues. V was shortened by 5 bases and J by 3 bases, with 14 bases between the two germline ends.

The chain joins TRBV30 to TRBJ2-3; 7 positions agree with TRBD2. Germline V lookup: CDR1 GTSNPN, CDR2 SVGIG (reference sequence). V lost 2 bases and J lost 4; bases outside the gene matches: 9. This CDR3 is 15 amino acids long. CDR3 sequence: CAWSMDGLGADTQYF. CDR3 sequence (DNA): TGTGCCTGGAGTATGGACGGACTAGGGGCAGATACGCAGTATTTT.

V is TRBV19 and J is TRBJ2-3; 10 bases fit TRBD2. The CDR3 covers 15 residues. Germline V gene data show CDR1 as LNHDA and CDR2 as SQIVND (reference sequence). V lost 6 bases, J lost 6 bases, and 9 bases stayed unmatched. CDR3 sequence reads: CASSPGSGRADTQYF. The CDR3 nucleotides are TGTGCCAGTAGCCCGGGAAGCGGGAGGGCGGATACGCAGTATTTT.

The chain carries TRBV18 and TRBJ1-1, with D perhaps matching TRBD1 (5 bases). The V gene lost 6 bases and the J gene lost 5 bases, with 13 bases spanning the gap. CDR3 length equals 13 residues. Germline lookup yields CDR1 KGHSH and CDR2 LQKENI. The CDR3 region has the DNA TGTGCCAGCTCCCCTCCGGCAGGGACTGAAGCTTTCTTT. It codes for CASSPPAGTEAFF.

This chain connects TRBV4-2 to TRBJ1-1; possibly TRBD1 for D (6 bases). The germline gives CDR1 LGHNA, CDR2 YNFKEQ. The CDR3 has 16 amino acids. Trimming pared 1 base from V and 10 bases from J, leaving 22 bases between. For the CDR3, the DNA is TGTGCCAGCAGCCAAGCCCGCGGGACACCGGGGGAGGTAGCTTTCTTT. Translation: CASSQARGTPGEVAFF.

The chain recombines TRBV7-8 with TRBJ1-2; a weak D match, TRBD1 (5 bases). Trimming took 6 bases from V and 4 from J, leaving 9 bases between them. The CDR3 is 12 amino acids. CDR1 and CDR2 from the germline V gene are SGHVS and FQNEAQ. This chain's CDR3 is CASSSRGYGYTF. CDR3 DNA sequence: TGTGCCAGCAGTTCAAGGGGCTATGGCTACACCTTC. The full variable domain, rest sourced from reference TRBV7-8 and TRBJ1-2, is GAGVSQSPRYKVAKRGQDVALRCDPISGHVSLFWYQQALGQGPEFLTYFQNEAQLDKSGLPSDRFFAERPEGSVSTLKIQRTQQEDSAVYLCASSSRGYGYTFGSGTRLTVV.

CDR3 in DNA: TGTGCCAGTGGCCTCGGGACACTCAGCTCCTACGAGCAGTACTTC. Its translation: CASGLGTLSSYEQYF. The V gene is TRBV6-1, the J gene TRBJ2-7; possible D gene TRBD1, 6 bases. CDR1 is MNHNS and CDR2 is SASEGT in the germline V gene. The V and J ends lost 9 bases and 0 bases respectively, with 18 bases between them. The CDR3 contains 15 residues.

This chain links TRBV19 with TRBJ2-3; no definite D call. With 9 bases removed from V and 2 bases from J, the gap between germline ends came to 12 bases. This CDR3 region has 13 residues. Germline CDR1 reads LNHDA; CDR2 reads SQIVND (reference sequence). CDR3 sequence (DNA): TGTGCCAGCCACCAAGGTACCACAGATACGCAGTATTTT. Amino acids: CASHQGTTDTQYF.

The sample holds one count of this clone. The chain is built from TRBV30 and TRBJ1-1; the D gene is possibly TRBD1 (6 bases). Trimming removed 2 bases at V and 4 bases at J, with 11 bases between. Germline CDR1 reads GTSNPN; CDR2 reads SVGIG (reference sequence). The length of the CDR3 is 13 residues. The CDR3 is CAWSRQVGTEAFF. The CDR3 DNA sequence: TGTGCCTGGAGTAGACAGGTGGGCACTGAAGCTTTCTTT.

This clone was found a few times. The gene calls are TRBV30 and TRBJ1-3, with D tentatively TRBD1 (6 bases). Germline CDR1 and CDR2: GTSNPN and SVGIG (reference sequence). This CDR3 has 13 residues. The V gene lost 4 bases and the J gene lost 5 bases, with 12 bases spanning the gap. The CDR3 nucleotides are TGTGCCTGGAATAGGGGGGAGAGAAACACCATATATTTT. Its protein product is CAWNRGERNTIYF.

V and J are TRBV6-5 and TRBJ1-4, with D possibly TRBD1 on 6 matching bases. V lost 0 bases and J lost 5, with 13 bases in between. The CDR3 totals 16 residues. CDR1 is MNHEY, CDR2 SVGAGI, per germline. The CDR3 sequence: CASSYSVTGYNEKLFF. In nucleotides, the CDR3 is TGTGCCAGCAGTTACTCCGTGACAGGCTACAATGAAAAACTGTTTTTT.